Below, 26 T cell receptor beta chains from the same sample are listed, as sequenced in a study of patients and donors after allogeneic stem cell transplantation. TCRdb used MiXCR to reprocess the RT-PCR reads, holding one entry per CDR3 protein. Counted here are roughly 190,000 distinct CDR3 sequences, roughly two fifths occurring once; the ten biggest clones make up approximately 32%. Sequencing used blood, either unsorted or a sorted T cell fraction (not recorded which). These TCRs come from a human donor who was either an allogeneic HSCT recipient or a stem cell or donor lymphocyte infusion donor (not recorded which). It is not recorded whose cells these are; they may come from a transplant donor.

CDR3 coding DNA: TGCAGCGCCCTGAGTGGGAGCCCCCCCGAAAAACTGTTTTTT. Encoded protein: CSALSGSPPEKLFF. The chain has TRBV29-1 and TRBJ1-4; D gene unclear. Germline CDR1 and CDR2: SQVTM and ANQGSEA. Trimming cost V 7 bases and J 8 bases, with 20 bases left between them. The CDR3 totals 14 residues.

V usage is TRBV20-1 and J usage is TRBJ1-5; 8 bases fit TRBD1. The CDR3 is 12 residues long. J lost 4 bases, V lost 6 bases, and 2 bases had no gene match. In germline, CDR1 is DFQATT, CDR2 SNEGSKA (reference sequence). The CDR3 protein is CSARTGNQPQHF. The DNA for the CDR3 is TGCAGTGCCCGGACAGGGAATCAGCCCCAGCATTTT.

This clonotype showed up just a few times. This sequence joins TRBV7-8 and TRBJ2-5, with 9 bases fitting TRBD2. Looked up from germline, CDR1 is SGHVS and CDR2 is FQNEAQ. V lost 2 bases to trimming and J lost 5 bases; unmatched junction nucleotides: 9. The CDR3 contains 16 residues. Here the CDR3 DNA reads TGTGCCAGCAGCTTAACTAGCGGGCCCTTAGGCGAGACCCAGTACTTC. Translated, it gives CASSLTSGPLGETQYF.

V gene TRBV6-6 combines with J gene TRBJ1-1; D is unresolved. This CDR3 has 12 residues. From germline, CDR1 is MNHNY and CDR2 SVGAGI (reference sequence). V was clipped by 7 bases and J by 1 base, with 7 bases between them. For the CDR3, the DNA is TGTGCCAGCAACTATAGGAACACTGAAGCTTTCTTT. Protein product: CASNYRNTEAFF.

The chain carries TRBV6-5 and TRBJ2-3; TRBD2 matches at 7 bases. V lost 0 bases and J lost 2; bases outside the gene matches: 5. Germline assignment: CDR1 MNHEY and CDR2 SVGAGI. The length of the CDR3 is 16 residues. For the CDR3, the DNA is TGTGCCAGCAGTTACTCCGCTAGCGGTATCACAGATACGCAGTATTTT. Translation: CASSYSASGITDTQYF.

V is TRBV12-3 or TRBV12-4 and J is TRBJ1-5; possible D gene TRBD1, 5 bases. This CDR3 is 15 amino acids long. Trimming stripped 6 bases from V and 3 bases from J, with 15 bases between. The CDR3 DNA sequence: TGTGCCAGCAGGTCGCCCGGGGGGAACAATCAGCCCCAGCATTTT. Protein product: CASRSPGGNNQPQHF.

The V and J genes are TRBV9 and TRBJ1-1, with 8 bases aligning to TRBD1. Germline V gene data show CDR1 as SGDLS and CDR2 as YYNGEE. Germline trimming cut 4 bases from V and 1 base from J; bases unmatched to any gene: 6. This CDR3 is 15 amino acids long. CDR3 DNA: TGTGCCAGCAGCTCACAGGGGGGAAAGAACACTGAAGCTTTCTTT. Amino acids: CASSSQGGKNTEAFF.

This rearrangement joins TRBV28 to TRBJ2-7, with TRBD2 matching 8 bases. CDR1 and CDR2 from the germline V gene are MDHEN and SYDVKM. There are 16 residues in the CDR3. V was pared by 4 bases and J by 0 bases, with 8 bases of the junction left unmatched. CDR3 in DNA: TGTGCCAGCAGTTCGAATCGACTAGCGAGCTCCTACGAGCAGTACTTC. It encodes CASSSNRLASSYEQYF.

This clonotype was observed a few times. This chain links TRBV18 with TRBJ1-1; TRBD1 matches 9 bases. The CDR3 contains 14 residues. Germline loops: CDR1 KGHSH, CDR2 LQKENI. Trimming removed 3 bases from V and 3 bases from J; junction bases left unmatched: 2. The CDR3 loop reads CASSPGQGHTEAFF. The CDR3 coding sequence is TGTGCCAGCTCACCGGGACAGGGTCACACTGAAGCTTTCTTT. The full variable domain, completed using reference TRBV18 and TRBJ1-1, is NAGVMQNPRHLVRRRGQEARLRCSPMKGHSHVYWYRQLPEEGLKFMVYLQKENIIDESGMPKERFSAEFPKEGPSILRIQQVVRGDSAAYFCASSPGQGHTEAFFGQGTRLTVV.

The gene calls are TRBV20-1 and TRBJ1-5, with D maybe TRBD1 (5 bases). The germline V and J ends were trimmed by 6 bases and 0 bases, with 12 bases remaining between them. Per germline, CDR1 DFQATT and CDR2 SNEGSKA (reference sequence). This CDR3 contains 14 residues. This chain's CDR3 is CSATGLISNQPQHF. The CDR3 DNA sequence: TGCAGTGCCACAGGACTCATTAGCAATCAGCCCCAGCATTTT.

This clonotype was picked up a small number of times. V is TRBV2 and J is TRBJ2-2; D perhaps matches TRBD1 (5 bases). CDR1 SNHLY and CDR2 FYNNEI come from the germline V gene. The CDR3 extends over 15 amino acids. Trimming cost V 6 bases and J 1 base, with 12 bases left between them. The CDR3 sequence is CASRVDSENTGELFF. In DNA form, the CDR3 reads TGTGCCAGCAGGGTAGACAGCGAGAACACCGGGGAGCTGTTTTTT.

This clonotype was counted between two and nine times. The chain combines TRBV2 with TRBJ1-1; D is possibly TRBD1 (5 bases). Per the germline V gene, CDR1 is SNHLY and CDR2 is FYNNEI. The CDR3 sequence is 16 residues long. Between the trimmed V and J ends, which lost 3 bases and 0 bases, there was a span of 14 bases. The chain's CDR3 is CASSEEKGLLNTEAFF. CDR3 bases: TGTGCCAGCAGTGAGGAAAAGGGACTCTTGAACACTGAAGCTTTCTTT.

This clonotype was detected only a few times. The chain uses TRBV12-3 or TRBV12-4 and TRBJ1-2, with 7 positions matching TRBD1. This CDR3 comprises 14 residues. After removal of 1 base from V and 6 bases from J, the junction contained 5 bases not matched to a gene. CDR3 sequence reads: CASSLDPQGDGYTF. The DNA for the CDR3 is TGTGCCAGCAGTTTAGACCCCCAGGGGGATGGCTACACCTTC.

The J gene is TRBJ1-5, the V gene TRBV15, with 8 bases fitting TRBD1. With 0 bases clipped from V and 0 bases from J, the junction kept 4 bases outside the gene matches. The CDR3 consists of 17 residues. From germline, CDR1 is LNHNV and CDR2 YYDKDF (reference sequence). The CDR3 coding sequence is TGTGCCACCAGCAGAGATAGAGGACAGGGTAGCAATCAGCCCCAGCATTTT. Its translation is CATSRDRGQGSNQPQHF.

This clonotype was seen a handful of times. The chain recombines TRBV6-2 or TRBV6-3 with TRBJ1-1; D gene uncertain. Trimming shortened V by 7 bases and J by 0 bases, and 9 bases separated the two germline ends. The CDR3 length is 13 residues. The germline gives CDR1 MNHEY, CDR2 SVGEGT. CDR3 residues: CASTGEVNTEAFF. CDR3 bases: TGTGCCAGCACCGGAGAGGTGAACACTGAAGCTTTCTTT.

The rearrangement joins TRBV4-3 to TRBJ1-1; D call uncertain. Germline V CDR1 and CDR2: LGHNA, YSLEER. Trimming left V 0 bases short and J 0 bases short, with 5 bases between. The CDR3 spans 14 residues. The CDR3 sequence: CASSQDLVNTEAFF. DNA for the CDR3: TGCGCCAGCAGCCAAGATTTGGTGAACACTGAAGCTTTCTTT.

A word on this clonotype: The CDR3 does not end in the conserved phenylalanine or tryptophan, so this is likely a read error. The CDR3 protein is CASSEIKGGNTEAFL. CDR3 nucleotides: TGTGCCAGCAGTGAAATTAAGGGGGGGAACACTGAAGCTTTCTTA. V gene TRBV6-6 combines with J gene TRBJ1-1; D might be TRBD1 (6 bases). CDR3 size: 15 residues. Trimming took 5 bases from V and 1 from J, leaving 14 bases between them. CDR1 is MNHNY and CDR2 is SVGAGI in the germline V gene (reference sequence).

The chain is built from TRBV7-8 and TRBJ2-2, with TRBD2 as a possible D gene (5 bases). The CDR3 loop spans 16 amino acids. Trimming left V 2 bases short and J 0 bases short, with 10 bases between. Germline V gives CDR1 SGHVS, CDR2 FQNEAQ. The CDR3 reads CASSLTAVPNTGELFF. As DNA, the CDR3 is TGTGCCAGCAGCTTAACAGCGGTACCGAACACCGGGGAGCTGTTTTTT.

This clonotype appeared a few times. V gene TRBV5-1 combines with J gene TRBJ1-1; 8 nucleotides align to TRBD1. Germline V gene lookup returns CDR1 SGHRS and CDR2 YFSETQ. V lost 0 bases, J lost 6 bases, and 10 bases stayed unmatched. The CDR3 consists of 16 residues. CDR3 amino acids: CASSLEGRTGQAEAFF. The CDR3 DNA reads as TGCGCCAGCAGCTTGGAAGGTAGGACAGGGCAAGCTGAAGCTTTCTTT.

This clonotype was seen a single time. The genes are TRBV27 and TRBJ1-1; D unclear. Germline V gene sequence: CDR1 MNHEY, CDR2 SMNVEV (reference sequence). The V gene lost 3 bases and the J gene lost 6 bases, with 11 bases spanning the gap. The CDR3 loop spans 13 amino acids. CDR3 residues: CASSFGLFAEAFF. CDR3 nucleotides: TGTGCCAGCAGTTTTGGTCTTTTCGCTGAAGCTTTCTTT.

This clonotype was recorded a few times. The chain links TRBV20-1 to TRBJ1-2; weak D call: TRBD1 (5 bases). This CDR3 has 13 amino acids. V lost 0 bases and J lost 5, with 10 bases in between. Looked up from germline, CDR1 is DFQATT and CDR2 is SNEGSKA (reference sequence). The CDR3 here is CSAREGVIYGYTF. In nucleotides, the CDR3 is TGCAGTGCTAGAGAGGGGGTTATTTATGGCTACACCTTC.

The CDR3 nucleotides are TGCAGCGTTGGAGGGGGTTTAGGCTATGGCTACACCTTC. As protein: CSVGGGLGYGYTF. The rearrangement links TRBV29-1 to TRBJ1-2; tentatively, D is TRBD1 (6 bases). Germline-derived CDR1 and CDR2 are SQVTM and ANQGSEA. The CDR3 length is 13 residues. The V gene lost 4 bases and the J gene lost 4 bases, with 13 bases spanning the gap.

The rearrangement joins TRBV7-2 to TRBJ2-3; 9 bases are a match to TRBD2. This CDR3 is 17 amino acids long. V shed 1 base and J 6 bases; nucleotides not matched to a gene: 11. Germline V CDR1 and CDR2: SGHTA, FQGNSA. CDR3 sequence (DNA): TGTGCCAGCAGCTTAGATCCGGCGGGAGGGCCGGGGGATACGCAGTATTTT. This codes for CASSLDPAGGPGDTQYF.

A remark on this clonotype: Likely a read error: the CDR3 ends without its conserved phenylalanine or tryptophan. The gene calls are TRBV12-3 or TRBV12-4 and TRBJ1-1; no clear D gene. CDR3 length equals 14 residues. V shed 2 bases and J shed 4 bases, with 11 bases lying between them. Here the CDR3 DNA reads TGTGCCAGCAGTTTAATCCGTTCGGGCACTGAAGCTTTCTTG. It encodes CASSLIRSGTEAFL.

This clonotype turned up a few times. V and J are TRBV20-1 and TRBJ1-1, with D uncertain. The CDR3 covers 10 residues. Germline loops: CDR1 DFQATT, CDR2 SNEGSKA (reference sequence). Trimming took off 1 base at V and 9 bases at J, with 6 bases between the two ends. Here the CDR3 DNA reads TGCAGTGCTAGAGTGGGGAAAGCTTTCTTT. Amino acid sequence: CSARVGKAFF.

This clonotype was detected only a few times. The V and J genes are TRBV20-1 and TRBJ1-5; TRBD1 agrees at 8 bases. J was trimmed by 7 bases and V by 1 base; bases with no gene match: 6. CDR3 length equals 14 residues. From germline, CDR1 is DFQATT and CDR2 SNEGSKA (reference sequence). CDR3 protein: CSARGDRTHQPQHF. CDR3 nucleotides: TGCAGTGCTAGAGGGGACAGGACCCACCAGCCCCAGCATTTT.